This T cell receptor beta chain derives from a study of T cell repertoires in cytomegalovirus infection. About the research overall: Both a matching HLA type and CMV infection were indicated by public TCR beta signatures. Study outcomes and limitations: HLA-C-restricted CMV-specific TCR beta clonotypes were dominant in the ex vivo response. Based on cumulative public TCR beta family frequency, carriers of CMV plus the relevant HLA were identified.

TCRdb reprocessed the reads via MiXCR and lists one record per CDR3 protein. The sample has some 200,000 distinct CDR3 sequences, roughly 19% seen once. This clonotype has a handful of counts. No antigen is known for it. Looked up from germline, CDR1 is MNHNY and CDR2 is SVGAGI (reference sequence). This CDR3 has 14 amino acids. V lost 4 bases, J lost 3 bases, and 12 bases lay in between. Sequencing used PBMCs. This clonotype was obtained from a human donor in good health (CMV status not recorded). Some clones in this sample may be carry-over from other donors' samples. The V and J genes are TRBV6-6 and TRBJ1-1, with a weak D call TRBD1 (6 bases). Here the CDR3 DNA reads TGTGCCAGCAGTTTCAGGGGTTTGGACACTGAAGCTTTCTTT. It specifies CASSFRGLDTEAFF.